This is a list of T cell receptor beta chains from one sample in a study of CD8+ T cells in alopecia areata. Clones were sequenced by immunoSEQ multiplex PCR, and TCRdb holds only the in-frame ones, with some missing. The repertoire includes fewer than 100,000 clones, about 40% of them detected once, and 0.79% sits in the top ten. Sequencing was performed on CD4+ T cells sorted from blood. These receptors came from a human donor with alopecia areata. CDR3s include the opening cysteine and the closing phenylalanine or tryptophan. D genes are given only for firm matches. A clone size is listed for some rows: how often the clone was seen (once, few, many), or a class if it is expanded.

v_call	j_call	d_call	clone_size	cdr3_aa	cdr3_nt
TRBV29-1	TRBJ2-5	-	-	CSVGPAETQYF	TGCAGCGTTGGGCCGGCGGAGACCCAGTACTTC
TRBV7-2	TRBJ2-4	TRBD2	-	CASSTTSAAKNIQYF	TGTGCCAGCAGCACGACTAGCGCGGCCAAAAACATTCAGTACTTC
TRBV19	TRBJ1-5	TRBD1	few	CASRPGTANQPQHF	TGTGCCAGCCGGCCTGGGACAGCCAATCAGCCCCAGCATTTT
TRBV23-1	TRBJ2-5	-	few	CASSLTSPQPEETQYF	TGCGCCAGCTCGCTAACGAGCCCACAGCCTGAAGAGACCCAGTACTTC
TRBV23-1	TRBJ2-7	TRBD1	-	CASSHQNRDRLYEQYF	TGCGCCAGCAGTCATCAAAACAGGGACAGGCTCTACGAGCAGTACTTC
TRBV28	TRBJ1-5	TRBD1	-	CASSTQQRQGGTEPQHF	TGTGCCAGCAGCACGCAACAACGTCAGGGGGGCACGGAGCCCCAGCATTTT
TRBV6-5	TRBJ1-4	-	few	CASQADNEKLFF	TGTGCCAGCCAGGCGGATAATGAAAAACTGTTTTTT
TRBV7-9	TRBJ2-7	-	-	CASSSQSANEQYF	TGTGCCAGCAGCTCCCAGAGCGCAAACGAGCAGTACTTC
TRBV28	TRBJ1-2	-	-	CASISGRLNGYTF	TGTGCCAGTATATCCGGGCGTCTGAATGGCTACACCTTC
TRBV29-1	TRBJ1-1	-	few	CSVKGNTEAFF	TGCAGCGTTAAGGGGAACACTGAAGCTTTCTTT
TRBV29-1	TRBJ2-1	-	few	CSVEGRTSPYNEQFF	TGCAGCGTTGAAGGGCGGACTTCACCCTACAATGAGCAGTTCTTC
TRBV19	TRBJ1-1	-	-	CASNLGYPDTEAFF	TGTGCCAGTAATCTGGGTTATCCGGACACTGAAGCTTTCTTT
TRBV29-1	TRBJ2-7	TRBD1	-	CSVGTALTYEQYF	TGCAGCGTGGGGACAGCTCTCACCTACGAGCAGTACTTC
TRBV5-1	TRBJ2-1	-	-	CASSFGSRAHEQFF	TGCGCCAGCAGCTTCGGGAGCAGGGCCCATGAGCAGTTCTTC
TRBV29-1	TRBJ2-2	TRBD2	-	CSVALAEDTGELFF	TGCAGCGTTGCGCTAGCGGAGGACACCGGGGAGCTGTTTTTT
TRBV29-1	TRBJ2-4	-	-	CSVKRATAKRNDIQYF	TGCAGCGTTAAGAGGGCGACCGCTAAACGAAATGACATTCAGTACTTC
TRBV30	TRBJ2-5	TRBD2	-	CAWSGLAGPGTQYF	TGTGCCTGGAGCGGACTAGCGGGACCGGGGACCCAGTACTTC
TRBV29-1	TRBJ2-7	-	-	CSVEAAGTISYEQYF	TGCAGCGTTGAGGCAGCCGGGACGATCTCCTACGAGCAGTACTTC
TRBV14	TRBJ1-2	-	-	CASSHNREHYGYTF	TGTGCCAGCAGCCATAACAGGGAGCACTATGGCTACACCTTC
TRBV5-1	TRBJ2-1	-	-	CASSPDNEQFF	TGCGCCAGCAGCCCAGACAATGAGCAGTTCTTC
TRBV30	TRBJ1-5	-	-	CAWSAGVFGQPQHF	TGTGCCTGGAGCGCTGGGGTTTTTGGTCAGCCCCAGCATTTT
TRBV19	TRBJ1-5	-	few	CASSILQGNQPQHF	TGTGCCAGTAGTATACTACAGGGTAATCAGCCCCAGCATTTT
TRBV30	TRBJ2-7	-	-	CAWSLRFSDEQYF	TGTGCCTGGAGTCTCAGGTTTTCGGACGAGCAGTACTTC
TRBV5-1	TRBJ2-6	-	-	CASSLGSSGANVLTF	TGCGCCAGCAGCTTGGGGAGCTCTGGGGCCAACGTCCTGACTTTC
TRBV29-1	TRBJ2-3	TRBD2	-	CSVLKSGLAGVIDTQYF	TGCAGCGTCTTAAAGTCGGGACTAGCGGGAGTCATAGATACGCAGTATTTT
TRBV7-2	TRBJ2-7	TRBD2	few	CASSLTAGAYEQYF	TGTGCCAGCAGCTTGACGGCGGGGGCCTACGAGCAGTACTTC
TRBV5-1	TRBJ2-2	-	-	CASSSAGTFTGELFF	TGCGCCAGCAGCTCCGCGGGCACTTTTACCGGGGAGCTGTTTTTT
TRBV29-1	TRBJ2-7	-	-	CSVEEGRTTYF	TGCAGCGTTGAAGAGGGTCGGACTACTTACTTC
TRBV30	TRBJ1-1	-	once	CALGENEAFF	TGTGCCCTGGGAGAGAATGAAGCTTTCTTT
TRBV2	TRBJ2-6	TRBD2	-	CASSEGAGAGANVLTF	TGTGCCAGCAGTGAAGGAGCGGGGGCTGGGGCCAACGTCCTGACTTTC
TRBV20-1	TRBJ2-1	-	-	CSAIAPREQFF	TGCAGTGCGATAGCGCCAAGAGAGCAGTTCTTC
TRBV29-1	TRBJ1-3	-	-	CSVQSSGNTIYF	TGCAGCGTACAGAGCTCTGGAAACACCATATATTTT
TRBV7-2	TRBJ2-2	-	-	CASSRGGSRGTGELFF	TGTGCCAGCAGCCGTGGGGGGTCTAGAGGGACCGGGGAGCTGTTTTTT
TRBV29-1	TRBJ1-1	-	few	CSVAQGMNTEAFF	TGCAGCGTGGCACAGGGAATGAACACTGAAGCTTTCTTT
TRBV30	TRBJ2-1	-	-	CAWSGGQGVHEQFF	TGTGCCTGGAGCGGGGGGCAGGGGGTACATGAGCAGTTCTTC
TRBV29-1	TRBJ2-1	-	few	CSVRAGNLDNEQFF	TGCAGCGTCAGAGCAGGAAATCTAGACAATGAGCAGTTCTTC
TRBV30	TRBJ2-6	-	-	CAWGLLLSGANVLTF	TGTGCCTGGGGGCTCCTCCTCTCTGGGGCCAACGTCCTGACTTTC
TRBV29-1	TRBJ2-7	-	few	CSVQRQDTPYEQYF	TGCAGCGTTCAACGGCAGGACACTCCGTACGAGCAGTACTTC
TRBV30	TRBJ2-2	-	-	CAWSVLLNTGELFF	TGTGCCTGGAGTGTTCTCTTGAACACCGGGGAGCTGTTTTTT
TRBV19	TRBJ2-2	-	few	CASSIWGPTNTGELFF	TGTGCCAGTAGTATTTGGGGACCAACGAACACCGGGGAGCTGTTTTTT
TRBV5-1	TRBJ2-3	-	-	CASSFGGRAGDTQYF	TGCGCCAGCAGCTTTGGCGGAAGGGCCGGCGATACGCAGTATTTT
TRBV7-2	TRBJ2-1	-	-	CASTLTPSTEQFF	TGTGCCAGCACCTTGACTCCTAGCACTGAGCAGTTCTTC
TRBV11-2	TRBJ1-2	-	-	CASSSGAHYGYTF	TGTGCCAGCAGCAGCGGGGCGCACTATGGCTACACCTTC
TRBV29-1	TRBJ2-1	-	-	CSVEVQKIYDEQFF	TGCAGCGTTGAAGTACAGAAGATATACGATGAGCAGTTCTTC
TRBV27	TRBJ2-2	-	-	CASSLLANTGELFF	TGTGCCAGCAGTTTGCTCGCGAACACCGGGGAGCTGTTTTTT
TRBV28	TRBJ2-3	TRBD2	few	CASVSPSGAGGAGDTQYF	TGTGCCAGCGTTTCCCCCTCAGGCGCGGGGGGCGCGGGAGATACGCAGTATTTT
TRBV29-1	TRBJ2-4	-	-	CSVRTELFQYF	TGCAGCGTTCGGACAGAGTTATTTCAGTACTTC
TRBV29-1	TRBJ2-2	TRBD1	few	CSGGTATGELFF	TGCAGCGGGGGGACAGCCACCGGGGAGCTGTTTTTT
TRBV4-1	TRBJ2-6	-	-	CASSQEGRPTGANVLTF	TGCGCCAGCAGCCAAGAGGGACGCCCCACTGGGGCCAACGTCCTGACTTTC
TRBV7-2	TRBJ2-7	-	-	CASSLLEYEQYF	TGTGCCAGCAGCCTCCTTGAGTACGAGCAGTACTTC
TRBV2	TRBJ2-7	-	few	CASSVGVGASREQYF	TGTGCCAGCAGTGTCGGTGTCGGGGCGTCTCGCGAGCAGTACTTC
TRBV27	TRBJ2-7	TRBD2	few	CASSSYGTSGRVQYF	TGTGCCAGCAGTTCATACGGGACTAGCGGGAGAGTGCAGTACTTC
TRBV7-9	TRBJ2-7	-	-	CASSLRDEQYF	TGTGCCAGCAGCTTAAGGGACGAGCAGTACTTC
TRBV7-2	TRBJ2-1	TRBD1	-	CASSLDQGGDEQFF	TGTGCCAGCAGCTTAGACCAAGGGGGCGATGAGCAGTTCTTC
TRBV4-1	TRBJ2-1	-	-	CASSFPSNEQFF	TGCGCCAGCAGCTTCCCTAGCAATGAGCAGTTCTTC